The clone carrying this T cell receptor beta chain appeared a few times. Antigen unknown. Losses at the gene ends were 0 bases for V and 10 bases for J; bases not matched to a gene: 5. CDR3 length: 15 residues. Per germline, CDR1 LNHNV and CDR2 YYDKDF (reference sequence). The data were taken from a study of T-cell reconstitution after alpha-beta-depleted transplantation in children. Overall study results and limits: One year post-transplant, T-cell counts and diversity were largely derived from T cells produced anew.

TCRbeta library construction was performed incorporating unique molecular identifiers. TCRdb analysed the PCR reads with MiXCR anew, one entry per CDR3 protein. The data hold over 150,000 distinct CDR3 sequences, with 5.5% to 7% observed a single time. The chain recombines TRBV15 with TRBJ2-1; 11 bases line up with TRBD2. This specimen consisted of PBMCs, obtained before TCRalphabeta/CD19-depleted stem cell transplant. The sequence was collected from a boy between 2 and 10 years old with acute lymphoblastic leukemia, due to receive a stem cell transplant. The CDR3 region has the DNA TGTGCCACCAGCAGAGATCGCCTAGCGGGGGGCGAGCAGTTCTTC. Its translation: CATSRDRLAGGEQFF.